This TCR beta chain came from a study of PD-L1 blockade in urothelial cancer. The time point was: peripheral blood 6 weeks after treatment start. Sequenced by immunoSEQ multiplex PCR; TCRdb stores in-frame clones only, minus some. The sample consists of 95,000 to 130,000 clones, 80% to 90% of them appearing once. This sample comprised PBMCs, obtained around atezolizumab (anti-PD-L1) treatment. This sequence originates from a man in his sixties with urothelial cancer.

CDR3 residues: CASSAQGNTEAFF. The CDR3 coding sequence is TGTGCCAGCAGTGCTCAGGGAAACACTGAAGCTTTCTTT. J is TRBJ1-1 and V is TRBV27; TRBD1 might be the D (5 bases). With 5 bases removed from V and 2 bases from J, the gap between germline ends came to 9 bases. The CDR3 consists of 13 residues. CDR1 MNHEY and CDR2 SMNVEV come from the germline V gene (reference sequence).